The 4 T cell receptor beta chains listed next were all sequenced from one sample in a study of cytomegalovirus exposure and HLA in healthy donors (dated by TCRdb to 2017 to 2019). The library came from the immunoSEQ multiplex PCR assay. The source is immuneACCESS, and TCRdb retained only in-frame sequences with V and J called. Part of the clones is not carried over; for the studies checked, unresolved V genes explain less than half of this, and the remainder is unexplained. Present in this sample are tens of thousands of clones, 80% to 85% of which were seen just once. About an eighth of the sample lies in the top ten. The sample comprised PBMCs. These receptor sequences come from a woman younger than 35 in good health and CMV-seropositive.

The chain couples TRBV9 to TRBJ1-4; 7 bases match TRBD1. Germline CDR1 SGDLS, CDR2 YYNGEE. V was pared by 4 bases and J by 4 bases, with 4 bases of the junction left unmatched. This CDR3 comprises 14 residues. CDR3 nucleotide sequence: TGTGCCAGCAGCTCGGGACAGTTTAATGAAAAACTGTTTTTT. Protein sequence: CASSSGQFNEKLFF.

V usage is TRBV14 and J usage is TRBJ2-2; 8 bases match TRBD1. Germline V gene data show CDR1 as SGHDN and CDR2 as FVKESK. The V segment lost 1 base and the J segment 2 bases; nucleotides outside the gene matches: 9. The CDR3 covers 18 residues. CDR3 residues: CASSQGWTGQFNTGELFF. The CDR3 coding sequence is TGTGCCAGCAGCCAAGGCTGGACAGGGCAGTTTAACACCGGGGAGCTGTTTTTT.

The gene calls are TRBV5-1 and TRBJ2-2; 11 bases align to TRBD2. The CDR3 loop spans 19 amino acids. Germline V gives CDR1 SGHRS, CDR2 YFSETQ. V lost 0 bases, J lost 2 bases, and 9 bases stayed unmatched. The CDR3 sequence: CASSLVPLAGGLNTGELFF. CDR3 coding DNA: TGCGCCAGCAGCTTGGTCCCGCTAGCGGGGGGCCTCAACACCGGGGAGCTGTTTTTT.

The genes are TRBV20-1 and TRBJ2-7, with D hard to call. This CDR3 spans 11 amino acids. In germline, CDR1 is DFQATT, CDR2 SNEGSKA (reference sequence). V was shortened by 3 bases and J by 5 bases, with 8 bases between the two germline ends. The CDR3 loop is CSASPEDEQYF. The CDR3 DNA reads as TGCAGTGCTAGCCCAGAGGACGAGCAGTACTTC.